What follows are 20 T cell receptor beta chains derived from one specimen sequenced in a study of response to subunit inactivated influenza vaccine. Using its own MiXCR run on the RT-PCR reads, TCRdb lists one record per CDR3 protein. The sample includes around 190,000 distinct CDR3 sequences, under 15% seen only once; the top ten take approximately 30%. Sequenced material: CD8+ T cells sorted from PBMCs, taken 4 to 6 days after vaccination. Receptor source: a man aged 50 or older who received an inactivated influenza vaccine.

The rearrangement links TRBV20-1 to TRBJ2-3; D is undetermined. The ends were cut back, 3 bases at V and 2 bases at J, with 9 bases in the middle. CDR1 and CDR2 (germline): DFQATT, SNEGSKA (reference sequence). CDR3 length equals 13 residues. CDR3 region: CSASSGITDTQYF. The CDR3 nucleotides are TGCAGTGCTAGCTCCGGAATCACAGATACGCAGTATTTT.

The genes are TRBV11-2 and TRBJ1-3; D remains ambiguous. The CDR3 runs to 15 residues. The germline CDR1 and CDR2 sequences are SGHAT and FQNNGV. V shed 0 bases and J shed 3 bases, with 9 bases lying between them. The CDR3, as DNA: TGTGCCAGCAGCTTAGATCGCGGGGATGGAAACACCATATATTTT. Translation: CASSLDRGDGNTIYF.

The chain carries TRBV2 and TRBJ2-7; D is perhaps TRBD2 (6 bases). V was cut by 6 bases and J by 3 bases, with 12 bases left in between. The germline V gene has CDR1 SNHLY and CDR2 FYNNEI. The CDR3 runs to 13 residues. CDR3 loop: CASRLGTYYEQYF. CDR3 bases: TGTGCCAGCAGGTTAGGGACTTACTACGAGCAGTACTTC.

The chain links TRBV6-5 to TRBJ1-1; D ambiguous. The CDR3 is 15 residues long. Germline loops: CDR1 MNHEY, CDR2 SVGAGI. V lost 4 bases and J lost 1, with 13 bases in between. The chain's CDR3 is CASSFFPYTNTEAFF. CDR3 in DNA: TGTGCCAGCAGTTTTTTCCCCTACACGAACACTGAAGCTTTCTTT.

This clonotype was recorded a few times. CDR3 sequence (DNA): TGCGCCAGCAGCTCCCGGGACAGGGTCACAGATACGCAGTATTTT. Translation gives CASSSRDRVTDTQYF. This chain joins TRBV5-1 and TRBJ2-3; TRBD1 matches at 9 bases. V dropped 3 bases and J dropped 2; count of bases not matched to a gene: 4. Per germline, CDR1 SGHRS and CDR2 YFSETQ. The CDR3 runs 15 residues.

V is TRBV3-1 and J is TRBJ2-5; TRBD2 aligns across 7 bases. The germline V gene has CDR1 LGHDT and CDR2 YNNKEL (reference sequence). The CDR3 sequence is 16 residues long. Trimming took 3 bases from V and 0 from J; bases not matched to a gene: 7. This CDR3 is CASSQVLARYQETQYF. CDR3 in DNA: TGTGCCAGCAGCCAGGTACTAGCGAGGTACCAAGAGACCCAGTACTTC.

V usage is TRBV27 and J usage is TRBJ1-5; D ambiguous. Germline V gene data show CDR1 as MNHEY and CDR2 as SMNVEV (reference sequence). V was shortened by 2 bases and J by 0 bases, with 8 bases between the two germline ends. The CDR3 loop spans 15 amino acids. CDR3 in amino acids: CASSLVGDSNQPQHF. The CDR3 nucleotides read TGTGCCAGCAGTTTAGTCGGAGATAGCAATCAGCCCCAGCATTTT.

The V gene is TRBV6-5, the J gene TRBJ2-2, with a weak D call TRBD1 (5 bases). Germline V gives CDR1 MNHEY, CDR2 SVGAGI. The CDR3 consists of 14 residues. Trimming stripped 4 bases from V and 6 bases from J, with 12 bases between. CDR3 nucleotides: TGTGCCAGCAGTTCGCCTACAGGTTCCGGGGAGCTGTTTTTT. The encoded protein is CASSSPTGSGELFF.

The chain carries TRBV24-1 and TRBJ2-3; no clear D. The CDR3 is 14 amino acids. The ends were cut back, 5 bases at V and 2 bases at J, with 10 bases in the middle. Germline V gene lookup returns CDR1 KGHDR and CDR2 SFDVKD. DNA for the CDR3: TGTGCCACCAGTGCCACGTGGGACACAGATACGCAGTATTTT. Translated, it gives CATSATWDTDTQYF.

The V gene is TRBV28, the J gene TRBJ2-7, with D hard to call. V was pared by 6 bases and J by 2 bases, with 8 bases between. CDR1 and CDR2 (germline): MDHEN, SYDVKM. This CDR3 has 12 amino acids. CDR3 amino acids: CASSEVTYEQYF. The DNA of the CDR3 is TGTGCCAGCAGCGAAGTCACCTACGAGCAGTACTTC.

This clonotype turned up a few times. The chain combines TRBV7-9 with TRBJ2-1; D is ambiguous. The germline V gene has CDR1 SEHNR and CDR2 FQNEAQ (reference sequence). V lost 5 bases, J lost 2 bases, and 19 bases lay in between. This CDR3 has 17 residues. CDR3 DNA sequence: TGTGCCAGCAGCAATCGGGCGGTAGTAAACGCCTACAATGAGCAGTTCTTC. This codes for CASSNRAVVNAYNEQFF.

The chain couples TRBV6-5 to TRBJ2-3; D uncertain. V was shortened by 0 bases and J by 10 bases, with 14 bases between the two germline ends. There are 14 residues in the CDR3. CDR1 and CDR2 from the germline V gene are MNHEY and SVGAGI. CDR3 nucleotides: TGTGCCAGCAGTTACTCCATAGGAGATAATCCGCAGTATTTT. This codes for CASSYSIGDNPQYF.

This clonotype occurred a few times. V and J are TRBV6-1 and TRBJ2-7, with TRBD2 identical over 14 bases. Germline V gene sequence: CDR1 MNHNS, CDR2 SASEGT. The CDR3 runs 16 residues. J was trimmed by 1 base and V by 6 bases; bases with no gene match: 5. The CDR3 here is CASSRGLAGGSYEQYF. CDR3 in DNA: TGTGCCAGCAGCCGCGGACTAGCGGGAGGATCCTACGAGCAGTACTTC.

This clonotype was counted between two and nine times. V gene TRBV6-5 combines with J gene TRBJ2-1, with no clear D. Trimming removed 2 bases at V and 9 bases at J, with 5 bases between. The CDR3 sequence is 11 residues long. Germline V gene sequence: CDR1 MNHEY, CDR2 SVGAGI. The CDR3 region has the DNA TGTGCCAGCAGTTACAATGGTGAGCAGTTCTTC. Translated: CASSYNGEQFF.

This clonotype has just a few counts. The chain links TRBV4-3 to TRBJ2-7; 9 nucleotides line up with TRBD2. The CDR3 contains 15 residues. Per the germline V gene, CDR1 is LGHNA and CDR2 is YSLEER. The V and J ends lost 1 base and 6 bases, in that order; junction bases with no gene match: 7. The CDR3 DNA sequence: TGCGCCAGCAGCCAAGCGGCTAGCGGGGCTCTCGAGCAGTACTTC. Its protein product is CASSQAASGALEQYF.

As to this clonotype: It may be a read error: a sequence one base away is much more abundant. The V and J genes are TRBV28 and TRBJ2-7; 7 nucleotides agree with TRBD1. The CDR3 is made up of 15 amino acids. Germline CDR1 is MDHEN and CDR2 is SYDVKM. CDR3 DNA sequence: TGTGCCACCAGTTCCCCCGGGACAGCCTCCTACGAGCAGTACTTC. As protein: CATSSPGTASYEQYF.

The chain couples TRBV7-9 to TRBJ2-5; 8 bases are a match to TRBD2. The CDR3 has 14 residues. With 6 bases clipped from V and 4 bases from J, the junction kept 7 bases outside the gene matches. Germline V lookup: CDR1 SEHNR, CDR2 FQNEAQ (reference sequence). The CDR3, as DNA: TGTGCCAGCAGTCCGGGGACTAGTAGAGAGACCCAGTACTTC. It specifies CASSPGTSRETQYF.

This chain connects TRBV10-3 to TRBJ2-1, with D perhaps TRBD1 (6 bases). The V end lost 0 bases, the J end lost 6 bases, and 12 bases lay between the germline ends. Germline CDR1 reads ENHRY; CDR2 reads SYGVKD. The CDR3 spans 15 residues. This CDR3 is CAISESGRGFNEQFF. The CDR3 coding sequence is TGTGCCATCAGTGAGTCGGGCAGGGGTTTCAATGAGCAGTTCTTC.

There are a few counts of this clonotype. The chain is built from TRBV27 and TRBJ1-1; a possible D gene is TRBD1 (6 bases). With 6 bases removed from V and 0 bases from J, the gap between germline ends came to 11 bases. CDR1 and CDR2 from the germline V gene are MNHEY and SMNVEV (reference sequence). The CDR3 runs to 14 residues. The CDR3 DNA sequence: TGTGCCAGCAGCCTAGGGACACTGAACACTGAAGCTTTCTTT. Protein sequence: CASSLGTLNTEAFF.

The V call is TRBV7-6, the J call TRBJ2-5; a weak D match, TRBD1 (7 bases). This CDR3 is built from 16 residues. Per germline, CDR1 SGHVS and CDR2 FNYEAQ. Between the trimmed V and J ends, which lost 7 bases and 4 bases, there was a span of 22 bases. This chain's CDR3 is CASTETLQGGLETQYF. CDR3 DNA: TGTGCCAGCACCGAAACTCTCCAGGGGGGCCTAGAGACCCAGTACTTC.